The clone carrying this T cell receptor (beta chain) was recorded only once. The study recruited people aged about 18 to 95 years across around 23 US areas. The data were obtained in a study of blood T cell repertoires in COVID-19. Study-wide context: Samples came from the United States, Italy and Spain, spanning acute and convalescent COVID-19.

This table comes from immunoSEQ multiplex PCR, and its TCRdb copy is limited to in-frame clones, with some not included. This sample has about 180,000 clones, with 88% found just once. The TCR sequence derives from a woman under 30 who had recovered from COVID-19. The sequencing sample was made of PBMCs or T cells enriched from blood (not recorded which).

The CDR3 sequence: CASSWQGYGYTF. In nucleotides, the CDR3 is TGTGCCAGCAGTTGGCAGGGCTATGGCTACACCTTC. This chain uses TRBV28 with TRBJ1-2, with TRBD1 as a possible D gene (5 bases). V lost 4 bases and J 4 bases, leaving 7 bases between the germline ends. CDR1 MDHEN and CDR2 SYDVKM come from the germline V gene. The CDR3 is 12 amino acids.